Each of the 29 T cell receptor beta chains below was sequenced from the same sample in a study of T cell responses to AZD1222 COVID-19 vaccine. The data were produced by immunoSEQ multiplex PCR, yet TCRdb's version contains in-frame clones alone and is incomplete. The table has roughly 150,000 clones, 80% to 95% seen once; the top ten hold roughly 2.2%. This specimen consisted of peripheral blood, obtained on day 0 of AZD1222 vaccination. These TCRs come from an adult in good health.

The CDR3 here is CAIRRGVEGNEQFF. The CDR3 region has the DNA TGTGCTATAAGACGAGGGGTCGAGGGGAATGAGCAGTTCTTC. The rearrangement joins TRBV10-3 to TRBJ2-1; D assignment may be TRBD1 or TRBD2 (5 bases each). CDR3 length: 14 amino acids. CDR1 and CDR2 from the germline V gene are ENHRY and SYGVKD.

The CDR3 DNA sequence: TGTGCCAGCAGTGGCCTTGGAGCTCTTGAGCAGTTCTTC. Protein product: CASSGLGALEQFF. The rearrangement links TRBV25-1 to TRBJ2-1; no firm D call. V lost 4 bases to trimming and J lost 9 bases, with 13 bases between them. Per germline, CDR1 MGHDK and CDR2 SYGVNS. The CDR3 covers 13 residues.

This chain connects TRBV4-2 to TRBJ2-1; 11 nucleotides match TRBD2. The CDR3 runs to 15 residues. The junction had 4 bases not matched to a gene; V was cut back by 1 base and J by 8 bases. CDR1 LGHNA and CDR2 YNFKEQ come from the germline V gene. CDR3 bases: TGTGCCAGCAGCCAAGGTACTAGCGGGAGATATGAGCAGTTCTTC. Translating it yields CASSQGTSGRYEQFF.

The V and J genes are TRBV12-1 and TRBJ2-7. TRBV12-1 is recorded as a pseudogene. The CDR3 covers 14 residues. CDR3 loop: CASVPGSFSYEQYF. CDR3 DNA: TGTGCCAGCGTCCCCGGATCGTTCTCCTACGAGCAGTACTTC.

The chain combines TRBV19 with TRBJ1-2, with a tentative D call TRBD1 (6 bases). The germline V gene has CDR1 LNHDA and CDR2 SQIVND (reference sequence). V shed 6 bases and J shed 8 bases, with 16 bases lying between them. The CDR3 runs to 13 residues. This CDR3 is CASSPGQVKGYTF. For the CDR3, the DNA is TGTGCCAGTAGCCCGGGACAAGTAAAGGGCTACACCTTC.

J is TRBJ1-5 and V is TRBV4-1; tentative D call: TRBD1 (6 bases). V was clipped by 1 base and J by 9 bases, with 19 bases between them. The CDR3 consists of 16 residues. CDR1 is MGHRA and CDR2 is YSYEKL in the germline V gene. DNA for the CDR3: TGCGCCAGCAGCCAAGCGGGGGCGGGGGCCCGGGGGCCCCAGCATTTT. This gives the protein CASSQAGAGARGPQHF.

The V call is TRBV5-1, the J call TRBJ1-4; 7 bases fit TRBD1. Germline V gene data show CDR1 as SGHRS and CDR2 as YFSETQ. The CDR3 extends over 14 amino acids. After removal of 0 bases from V and 7 bases from J, the junction contained 3 bases not matched to a gene. The CDR3 nucleotides read TGCGCCAGCAGCTTGGTCCAGGGGGGTGAAAAACTGTTTTTT. Translating it yields CASSLVQGGEKLFF.

The genes are TRBV6-1 and TRBJ1-5, with D tentatively TRBD1 (5 bases). This CDR3 region has 16 residues. Trimming stripped 0 bases from V and 5 bases from J, with 14 bases between. Germline V lookup: CDR1 MNHNS, CDR2 SASEGT. This chain's CDR3 is CASSEAPGGLDQPQHF. In nucleotides, the CDR3 is TGTGCCAGCAGTGAAGCCCCCGGGGGGTTGGATCAGCCCCAGCATTTT.

V usage is TRBV19 and J usage is TRBJ1-6; TRBD1 might be the D (5 bases). V lost 6 bases to trimming and J lost 6 bases, with 12 bases between them. Germline CDR1 and CDR2: LNHDA and SQIVND (reference sequence). The CDR3 extends over 14 amino acids. Here the CDR3 reads CASRGLEGNSPLHF. The DNA of the CDR3 is TGTGCCAGTAGGGGACTGGAGGGTAATTCACCCCTCCACTTT.

The J gene is TRBJ2-7, the V gene TRBV7-9; 8 nucleotides align to TRBD1. Germline CDR1 is SEHNR and CDR2 is FQNEAQ (reference sequence). The CDR3 is made up of 14 amino acids. V shed 4 bases and J 2 bases; nucleotides not matched to a gene: 4. The CDR3 spells CASSWGTGAYEQYF. In DNA, the CDR3 is TGTGCCAGCAGCTGGGGGACAGGAGCCTACGAGCAGTACTTC.

The V gene is TRBV27, the J gene TRBJ2-7; the D gene is possibly TRBD2 (5 bases). The CDR3 consists of 11 residues. Germline assignment: CDR1 MNHEY and CDR2 SMNVEV (reference sequence). Deletions cut 8 bases from V and 4 bases from J, with 9 bases between. CDR3 coding DNA: TGTGCCAGCTCCACGGGGTACGAGCAGTACTTC. Translation gives CASSTGYEQYF.

The CDR3 protein is CASSFSAGAADTQYF. The CDR3 DNA reads TGTGCCAGCAGCTTTAGTGCGGGGGCTGCAGATACGCAGTATTTT. The chain is built from TRBV7-2 and TRBJ2-3; the D gene is possibly TRBD2 (7 bases). Germline V gives CDR1 SGHTA, CDR2 FQGNSA. The CDR3 spans 15 residues. V lost 3 bases and J lost 4, with 14 bases in between.

The chain recombines TRBV24-1 with TRBJ1-5; 7 bases are shared with TRBD1. The germline V gene encodes CDR1 KGHDR and CDR2 SFDVKD. The CDR3 runs 13 residues. The V and J ends lost 3 bases and 9 bases, in that order; junction bases with no gene match: 4. Here the CDR3 reads CATSDTGVGPQHF. CDR3 in DNA: TGTGCCACCAGTGATACAGGGGTCGGGCCCCAGCATTTT.

The chain links TRBV6-5 to TRBJ1-1; a possible D gene is TRBD1 (6 bases). Germline-derived CDR1 and CDR2 are MNHEY and SVGAGI. The CDR3 spans 15 residues. V was clipped by 6 bases and J by 4 bases, with 18 bases between them. The CDR3 sequence is CASRQQGRRTTEAFF. The DNA for the CDR3 is TGTGCCAGCAGACAACAGGGACGTAGGACCACTGAAGCTTTCTTT.

The rearrangement uses TRBV5-1 and TRBJ1-3; D perhaps matches TRBD1 (5 bases). This CDR3 has 14 amino acids. V dropped 3 bases and J dropped 0 bases, with 7 bases sitting between them. The germline CDR1 and CDR2 sequences are SGHRS and YFSETQ. CDR3 sequence: CASSWDGSGNTIYF. CDR3 coding DNA: TGCGCCAGCAGCTGGGACGGCTCTGGAAACACCATATATTTT.

The chain combines TRBV9 with TRBJ1-2; TRBD1 is a possible D gene (6 bases). The germline V gene encodes CDR1 SGDLS and CDR2 YYNGEE. The CDR3 consists of 15 residues. The V gene lost 4 bases and the J gene lost 2 bases, with 15 bases spanning the gap. The CDR3 DNA reads as TGTGCCAGCAGCCCCGACTGGACAGAGAACTATGGCTACACCTTC. This codes for CASSPDWTENYGYTF.

The J gene is TRBJ2-7, the V gene TRBV19, with a possible D match to TRBD2 (5 bases). The V end was cut by 7 bases, the J end by 3 bases, with 22 bases between. The CDR3 is made up of 16 amino acids. CDR1 is LNHDA and CDR2 is SQIVND in the germline V gene (reference sequence). The CDR3 is CASTPRFEGKIYEQYF. The CDR3 DNA follows: TGTGCCAGTACCCCACGATTTGAGGGAAAGATCTACGAGCAGTACTTC. The entire variable domain, with the rest obtained from reference TRBV19 and TRBJ2-7, is as follows: DGGITQSPKYLFRKEGQNVTLSCEQNLNHDAMYWYRQDPGQGLRLIYYSQIVNDFQKGDIAEGYSVSREKKESFPLTVTSAQKNPTAFYLCASTPRFEGKIYEQYFGPGTRLTVT.

CDR3 DNA sequence: TGTGCCAGCAGTTTTACGGGGGCGAATCAGCCCCAGCATTTT. Translation: CASSFTGANQPQHF. The chain joins TRBV28 to TRBJ1-5; D might be TRBD1 (6 bases). The CDR3 runs 14 residues. Germline CDR1 reads MDHEN; CDR2 reads SYDVKM. With 3 bases removed from V and 4 bases from J, the gap between germline ends came to 10 bases.

This chain links TRBV9 with TRBJ1-4, with D uncertain. CDR1 is SGDLS, CDR2 YYNGEE, per germline. Trimming took off 1 base at V and 7 bases at J, with 8 bases between the two ends. The CDR3 is 13 residues long. Here the CDR3 DNA reads TGTGCCAGCAGCGTAAAATGGGGTGAAAAACTGTTTTTT. Its translation is CASSVKWGEKLFF.

The chain joins TRBV3-1 (or the pseudogene TRBV3-2) to TRBJ2-2, with D tentatively TRBD2 (6 bases). V dropped 4 bases and J dropped 7 bases, with 13 bases sitting between them. Per the germline V gene, CDR1 is LGHDT and CDR2 is YNNKEL (reference sequence). The CDR3 has 14 amino acids. The CDR3 here is CASSRKREVGELFF. The CDR3, as DNA: TGTGCCAGCAGCCGTAAGAGGGAGGTCGGGGAGCTGTTTTTT.

The chain has TRBV7-8 and TRBJ1-4; D is uncertain. Germline V gene data show CDR1 as SGHVS and CDR2 as FQNEAQ. This CDR3 region has 14 residues. V lost 5 bases and J lost 8, with 15 bases in between. The CDR3 DNA reads as TGTGCCAGCAGCATGACGGCCTTGGGGGAAAAACTGTTTTTT. It encodes CASSMTALGEKLFF. Filled out from reference TRBV7-8 and TRBJ1-4, the complete variable domain reads GAGVSQSPRYKVAKRGQDVALRCDPISGHVSLFWYQQALGQGPEFLTYFQNEAQLDKSGLPSDRFFAERPEGSVSTLKIQRTQQEDSAVYLCASSMTALGEKLFFGSGTQLSVL.

The V call is TRBV28, the J call TRBJ1-2; tentative D call: TRBD1 (5 bases). This CDR3 has 14 residues. Trimming removed 2 bases from V and 6 bases from J, with 13 bases in between. Germline CDR1 reads MDHEN; CDR2 reads SYDVKM. The CDR3: CASSLVVSRDGYTF. CDR3 sequence (DNA): TGTGCCAGCAGTTTAGTCGTCAGCAGGGATGGCTACACCTTC.

The V gene is TRBV20-1, the J gene TRBJ2-7, with TRBD2 matching 7 bases. Germline lookup yields CDR1 DFQATT and CDR2 SNEGSKA (reference sequence). This CDR3 region has 16 residues. With 3 bases clipped from V and 2 bases from J, the junction kept 13 bases outside the gene matches. The CDR3 DNA follows: TGCAGTGCTAGTCGACCTAGCGGACAACTAGCCTACGAGCAGTACTTC. Protein sequence: CSASRPSGQLAYEQYF.

The chain is built from TRBV13 and TRBJ1-1; no clear D. Germline lookup yields CDR1 PRHDT and CDR2 FYEKMQ (reference sequence). This CDR3 spans 15 amino acids. Between the trimmed V and J ends, which lost 5 bases and 1 base, there was a span of 14 bases. In DNA, the CDR3 is TGTGCCAGCAGCCCGCCCCTACAGAAGAACACTGAAGCTTTCTTT. Translating it yields CASSPPLQKNTEAFF.

As DNA, the CDR3 is TGCGCCAGCAGCGTCGGACTAGCGGGATTCAATGAGCAGTTCTTC. Amino acids: CASSVGLAGFNEQFF. The chain recombines TRBV5-1 with TRBJ2-1; 12 bases are a match to TRBD2. Germline values: CDR1 SGHRS, CDR2 YFSETQ. The CDR3 runs 15 residues. Trimming took 4 bases from V and 6 from J; bases not matched to a gene: 5.

The rearrangement uses TRBV5-1 and TRBJ1-4; D is perhaps TRBD1 (5 bases). The germline V gene has CDR1 SGHRS and CDR2 YFSETQ. This CDR3 region has 13 residues. Trimming left V 4 bases short and J 7 bases short, with 11 bases between. CDR3 DNA: TGCGCCAGCAGCCCCGGGGGGGGTGAAAAACTGTTTTTT. Amino acids: CASSPGGGEKLFF.

V is TRBV6-5 and J is TRBJ2-5; TRBD2 is a possible D gene (5 bases). Germline CDR1 MNHEY, CDR2 SVGAGI. The CDR3 covers 15 residues. V was shortened by 2 bases and J by 1 base, with 11 bases between the two germline ends. CDR3 coding DNA: TGTGCCAGCAGTTACGGGGAGCGGAGCCAAGAGACCCAGTACTTC. Translating it yields CASSYGERSQETQYF.

The V and J genes are TRBV27 and TRBJ2-7; the D is unclear. This CDR3 is 13 amino acids long. Germline V gives CDR1 MNHEY, CDR2 SMNVEV (reference sequence). V lost 9 bases and J lost 0, with 12 bases in between. DNA of the CDR3: TGTGCCAGTGGGCGAGAAGACTCCTACGAGCAGTACTTC. Its translation: CASGREDSYEQYF.

As concerns this clone: Since a far larger clone is one base different, this is likely a read error. The chain links TRBV7-6 to TRBJ2-7; 12 bases map to TRBD2. This CDR3 is 15 amino acids long. In germline, CDR1 is SGHVS, CDR2 FNYEAQ. V gave up 3 bases and J gave up 0 bases; unmatched junction bases: 0. The CDR3 DNA follows: TGTGCCAGCAGCTTGACTAGCGGGAGCTCCTACGAGCAGTACTTC. Amino acids: CASSLTSGSSYEQYF.